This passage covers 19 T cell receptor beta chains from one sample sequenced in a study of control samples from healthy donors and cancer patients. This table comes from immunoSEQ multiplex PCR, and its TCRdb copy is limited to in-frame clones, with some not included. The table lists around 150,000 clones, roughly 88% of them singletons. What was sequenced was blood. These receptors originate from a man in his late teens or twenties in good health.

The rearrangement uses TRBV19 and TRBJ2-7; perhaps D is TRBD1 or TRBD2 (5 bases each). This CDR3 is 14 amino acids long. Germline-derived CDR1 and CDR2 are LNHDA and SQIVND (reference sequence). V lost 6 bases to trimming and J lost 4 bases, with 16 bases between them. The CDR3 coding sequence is TGTGCCAGTAGGGGAAGGGACGCCTCGTACGAGCAGTACTTC. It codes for CASRGRDASYEQYF.

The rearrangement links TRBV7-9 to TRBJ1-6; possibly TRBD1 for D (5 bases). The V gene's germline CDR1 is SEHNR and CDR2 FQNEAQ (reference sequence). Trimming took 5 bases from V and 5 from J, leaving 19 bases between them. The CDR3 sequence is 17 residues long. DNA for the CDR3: TGTGCCAGCAGCCCCCTCGGGGCCCGGGGGGATAATTCACCCCTCCACTTT. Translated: CASSPLGARGDNSPLHF.

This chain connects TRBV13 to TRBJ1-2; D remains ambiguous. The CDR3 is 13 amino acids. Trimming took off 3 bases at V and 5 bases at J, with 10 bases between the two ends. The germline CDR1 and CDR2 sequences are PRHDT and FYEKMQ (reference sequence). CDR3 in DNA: TGTGCCAGCAGCTTGGACGGGATGTATGGCTACACCTTC. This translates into CASSLDGMYGYTF. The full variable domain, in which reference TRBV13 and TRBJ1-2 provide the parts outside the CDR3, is AAGVIQSPRHLIKEKRETATLKCYPIPRHDTVYWYQQGPGQDPQFLISFYEKMQSDKGSIPDRFSAQQFSDYHSELNMSSLELGDSALYFCASSLDGMYGYTFGSGTRLTVV.

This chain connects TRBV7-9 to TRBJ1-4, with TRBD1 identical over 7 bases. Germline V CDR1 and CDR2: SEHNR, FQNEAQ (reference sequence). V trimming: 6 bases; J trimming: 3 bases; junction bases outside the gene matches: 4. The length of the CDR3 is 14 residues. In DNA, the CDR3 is TGTGCCAGCAGTATGACAGGGTCTAATGAAAAACTGTTTTTT. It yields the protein CASSMTGSNEKLFF.

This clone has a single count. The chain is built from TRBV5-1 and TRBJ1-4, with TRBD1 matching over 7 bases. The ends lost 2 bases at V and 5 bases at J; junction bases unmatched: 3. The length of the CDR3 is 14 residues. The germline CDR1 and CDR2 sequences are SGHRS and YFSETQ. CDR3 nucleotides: TGCGCCAGCAGCTTTTCAGGGGGGAATGAAAAACTGTTTTTT. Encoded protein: CASSFSGGNEKLFF.

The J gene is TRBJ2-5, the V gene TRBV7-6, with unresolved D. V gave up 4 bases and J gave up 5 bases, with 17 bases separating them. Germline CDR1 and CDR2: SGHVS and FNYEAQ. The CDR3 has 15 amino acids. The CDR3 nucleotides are TGTGCCAGCAGCTCGACGGTATCTGGAGTCGAGACCCAGTACTTC. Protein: CASSSTVSGVETQYF.

The CDR3 DNA is TGTGCCAGTAACGAAGGGACAGATACGCAGTATTTT. Amino acid sequence: CASNEGTDTQYF. The chain combines TRBV19 with TRBJ2-3; D is uncertain. Trimming cost V 7 bases and J 3 bases, with 8 bases left between them. The length of the CDR3 is 12 residues. Germline CDR1 is LNHDA and CDR2 is SQIVND (reference sequence).

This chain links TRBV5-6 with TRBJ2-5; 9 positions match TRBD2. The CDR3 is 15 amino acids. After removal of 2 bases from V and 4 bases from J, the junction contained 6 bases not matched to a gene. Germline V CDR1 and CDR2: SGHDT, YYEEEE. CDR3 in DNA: TGTGCCAGCAGCTTCGGGCTAGCGGGGACAGAGACCCAGTACTTC. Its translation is CASSFGLAGTETQYF.

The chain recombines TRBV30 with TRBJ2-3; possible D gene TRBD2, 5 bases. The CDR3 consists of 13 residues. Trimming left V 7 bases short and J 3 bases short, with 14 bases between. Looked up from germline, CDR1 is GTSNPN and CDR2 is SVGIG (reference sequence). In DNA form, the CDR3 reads TGTGCCTCAGGACTCGTCGGAACAGATACGCAGTATTTT. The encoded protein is CASGLVGTDTQYF.

The CDR3 DNA sequence: TGTGCCAGCAGCTTAGACATGGGGAATGAGCAGTTCTTC. Its protein product is CASSLDMGNEQFF. The V call is TRBV11-3, the J call TRBJ2-1; D gene unclear. CDR3 length: 13 residues. Germline V CDR1 and CDR2: SGHNT, YENEEA. The germline V and J ends were trimmed by 0 bases and 7 bases, with 7 bases remaining between them.

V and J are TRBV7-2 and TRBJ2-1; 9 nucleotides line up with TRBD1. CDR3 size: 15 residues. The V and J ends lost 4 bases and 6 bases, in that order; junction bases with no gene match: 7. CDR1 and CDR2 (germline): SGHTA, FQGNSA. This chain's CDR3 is CASSWDRATINEQFF. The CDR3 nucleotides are TGTGCCAGCAGCTGGGACAGGGCCACGATCAATGAGCAGTTCTTC.

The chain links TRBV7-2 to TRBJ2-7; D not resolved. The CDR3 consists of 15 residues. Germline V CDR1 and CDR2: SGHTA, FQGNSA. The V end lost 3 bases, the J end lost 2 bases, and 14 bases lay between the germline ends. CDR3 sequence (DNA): TGTGCCAGCAGCTTGCTCGCGACTGCCGCCTACGAGCAGTACTTC. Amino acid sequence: CASSLLATAAYEQYF.

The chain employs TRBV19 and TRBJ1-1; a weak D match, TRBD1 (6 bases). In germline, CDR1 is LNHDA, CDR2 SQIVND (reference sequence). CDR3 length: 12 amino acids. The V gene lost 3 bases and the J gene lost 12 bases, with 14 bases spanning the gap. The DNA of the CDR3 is TGTGCCAGTAGTATCGGACAGCTAGAAACTTTCTTT. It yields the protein CASSIGQLETFF.

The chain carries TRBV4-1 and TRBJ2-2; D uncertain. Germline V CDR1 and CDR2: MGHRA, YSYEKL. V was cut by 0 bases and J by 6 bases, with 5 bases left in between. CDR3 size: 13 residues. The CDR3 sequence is CASSQDQAGELFF. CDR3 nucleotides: TGCGCCAGCAGCCAAGACCAGGCCGGGGAGCTGTTTTTT.

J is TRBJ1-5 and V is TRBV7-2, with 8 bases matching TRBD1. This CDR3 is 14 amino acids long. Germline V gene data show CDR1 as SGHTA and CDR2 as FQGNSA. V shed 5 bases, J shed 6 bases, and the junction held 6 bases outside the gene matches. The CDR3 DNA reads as TGTGCCAGCAGCCTAGACAGGGGAGGTCAGCCCCAGCATTTT. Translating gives CASSLDRGGQPQHF.

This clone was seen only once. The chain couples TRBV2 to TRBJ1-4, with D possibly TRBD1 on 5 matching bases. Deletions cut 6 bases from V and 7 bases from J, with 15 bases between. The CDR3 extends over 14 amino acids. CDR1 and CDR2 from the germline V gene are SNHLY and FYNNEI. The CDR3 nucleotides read TGTGCCAGCAGAGGGAACAGGCAGTTTGAAAAACTGTTTTTT. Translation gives CASRGNRQFEKLFF.

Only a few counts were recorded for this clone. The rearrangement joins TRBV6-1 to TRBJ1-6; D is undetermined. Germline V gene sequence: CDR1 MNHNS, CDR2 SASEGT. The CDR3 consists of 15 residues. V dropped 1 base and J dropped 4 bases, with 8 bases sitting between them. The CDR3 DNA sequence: TGTGCCAGCAGTGAAGAGGGCAGTTATAATTCACCCCTCCACTTT. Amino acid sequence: CASSEEGSYNSPLHF.

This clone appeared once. CDR3 amino acids: CASSRTDSYNSPLHF. Written as DNA, the CDR3 is TGTGCCAGCAGCCGTACCGACTCGTATAATTCACCCCTCCACTTT. The chain links TRBV5-8 to TRBJ1-6; the D is unclear. This CDR3 contains 15 residues. Germline loops: CDR1 SGHTS, CDR2 YDEGEE. V shed 4 bases and J shed 4 bases, with 12 bases lying between them. The whole variable domain, filled in from reference TRBV5-8 and TRBJ1-6, reads EAGVTQSPTHLIKTRGQQATLRCSPISGHTSVYWYQQALGLGLQFLLWYDEGEERNRGNFPPRFSGRQFPNYSSELNVNALELEDSALYLCASSRTDSYNSPLHFGNGTRLTVT.

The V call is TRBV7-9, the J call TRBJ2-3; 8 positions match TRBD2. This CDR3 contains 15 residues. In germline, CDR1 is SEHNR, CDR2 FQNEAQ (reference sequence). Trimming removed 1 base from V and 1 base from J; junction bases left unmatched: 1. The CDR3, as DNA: TGTGCCAGCAGCTTAGGGCGGGGGGGCACAGATACGCAGTATTTT. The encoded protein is CASSLGRGGTDTQYF.